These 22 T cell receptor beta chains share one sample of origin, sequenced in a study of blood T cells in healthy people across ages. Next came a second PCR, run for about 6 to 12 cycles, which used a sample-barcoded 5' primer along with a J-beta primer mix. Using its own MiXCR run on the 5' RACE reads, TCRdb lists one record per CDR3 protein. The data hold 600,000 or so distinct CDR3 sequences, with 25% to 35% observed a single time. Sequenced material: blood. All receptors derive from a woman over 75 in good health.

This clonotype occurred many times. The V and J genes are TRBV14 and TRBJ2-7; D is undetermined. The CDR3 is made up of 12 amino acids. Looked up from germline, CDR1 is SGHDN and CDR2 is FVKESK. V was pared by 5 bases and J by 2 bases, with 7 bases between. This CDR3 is CASSGVAYEQYF. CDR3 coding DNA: TGTGCCAGCAGCGGGGTGGCCTACGAGCAGTACTTC.

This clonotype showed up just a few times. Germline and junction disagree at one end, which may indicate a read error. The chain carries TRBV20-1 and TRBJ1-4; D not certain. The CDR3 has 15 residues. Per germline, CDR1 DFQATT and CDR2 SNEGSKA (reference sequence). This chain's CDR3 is CSALSPWRTNEKLFF. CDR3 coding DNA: TGCAGTGCCCTGAGCCCCTGGAGGACTAATGAAAAGCTGTTTTTT.

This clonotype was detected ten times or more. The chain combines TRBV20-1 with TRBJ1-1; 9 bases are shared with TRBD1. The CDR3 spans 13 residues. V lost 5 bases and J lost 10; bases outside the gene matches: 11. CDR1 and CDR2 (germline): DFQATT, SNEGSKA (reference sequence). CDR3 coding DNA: TGCAGTGCTCCGAGGACAGGGGAGCGTATAGCTTTCTTT. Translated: CSAPRTGERIAFF.

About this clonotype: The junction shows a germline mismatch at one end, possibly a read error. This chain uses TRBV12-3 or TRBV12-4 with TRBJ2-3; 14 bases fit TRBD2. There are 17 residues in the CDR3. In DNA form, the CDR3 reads TGTGCCAACAGTTTAAGACTAGCGGGGGGGGGCACAGATACGCAGTATTTT. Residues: CANSLRLAGGGTDTQYF.

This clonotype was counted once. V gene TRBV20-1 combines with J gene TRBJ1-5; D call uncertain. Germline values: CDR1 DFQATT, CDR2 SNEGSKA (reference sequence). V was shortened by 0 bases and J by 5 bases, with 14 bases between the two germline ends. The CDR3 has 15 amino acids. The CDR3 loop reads CSARDGAKSDQPQHF. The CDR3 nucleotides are TGCAGTGCTAGAGACGGAGCAAAAAGTGATCAGCCCCAGCATTTT.

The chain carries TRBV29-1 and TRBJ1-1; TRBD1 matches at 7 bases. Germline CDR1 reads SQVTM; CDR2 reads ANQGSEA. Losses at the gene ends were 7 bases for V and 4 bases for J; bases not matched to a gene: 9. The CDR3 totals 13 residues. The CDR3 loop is CSGGAGGSTEAFF. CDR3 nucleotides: TGCAGCGGGGGTGCAGGGGGGAGCACTGAAGCTTTCTTT.

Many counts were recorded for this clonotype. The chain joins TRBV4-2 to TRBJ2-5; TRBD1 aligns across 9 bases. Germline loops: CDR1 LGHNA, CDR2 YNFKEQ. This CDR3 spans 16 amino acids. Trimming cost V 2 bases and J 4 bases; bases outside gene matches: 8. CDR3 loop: CASSQTDTGGGETQYF. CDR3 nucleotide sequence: TGTGCCAGCAGCCAAACCGATACAGGGGGCGGAGAGACCCAGTACTTC.

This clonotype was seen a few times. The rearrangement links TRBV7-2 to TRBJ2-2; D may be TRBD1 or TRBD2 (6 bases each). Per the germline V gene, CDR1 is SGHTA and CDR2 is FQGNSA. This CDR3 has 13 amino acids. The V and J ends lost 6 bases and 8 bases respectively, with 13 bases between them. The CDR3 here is CASREGGGGELFF. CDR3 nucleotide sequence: TGTGCCAGCAGGGAGGGGGGTGGTGGGGAGCTGTTTTTT.

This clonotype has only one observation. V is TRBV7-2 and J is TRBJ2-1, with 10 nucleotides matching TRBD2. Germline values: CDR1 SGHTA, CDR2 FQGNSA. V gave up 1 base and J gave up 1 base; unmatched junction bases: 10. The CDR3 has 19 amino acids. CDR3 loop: CASSLVMVLAGYSYNEQFF. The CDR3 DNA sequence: TGTGCCAGCAGCTTAGTTATGGTACTAGCGGGGTATTCCTACAATGAGCAGTTCTTC.

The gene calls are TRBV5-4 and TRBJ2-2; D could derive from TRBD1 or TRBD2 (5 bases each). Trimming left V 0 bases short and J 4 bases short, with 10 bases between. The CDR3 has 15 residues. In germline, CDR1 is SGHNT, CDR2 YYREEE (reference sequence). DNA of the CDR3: TGTGCCAGCAGCTTGGGGGGCCGGGGCACCGGGGAGCTGTTTTTT. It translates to CASSLGGRGTGELFF.

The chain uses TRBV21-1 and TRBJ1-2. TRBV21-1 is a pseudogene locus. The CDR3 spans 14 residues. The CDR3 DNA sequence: TGTGCCAGCAGCAAAAACGGCAGGACCTATGGCTACACCTTC. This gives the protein CASSKNGRTYGYTF.

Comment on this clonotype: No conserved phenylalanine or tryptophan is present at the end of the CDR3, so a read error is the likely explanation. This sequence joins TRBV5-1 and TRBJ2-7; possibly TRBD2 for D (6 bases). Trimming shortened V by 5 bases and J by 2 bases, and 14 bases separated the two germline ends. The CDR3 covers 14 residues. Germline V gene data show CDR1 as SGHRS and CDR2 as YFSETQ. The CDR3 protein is CASSSGGGPYEQYL. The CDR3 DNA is TGCGCCAGCAGTTCAGGTGGAGGGCCCTACGAGCAGTACTTA.

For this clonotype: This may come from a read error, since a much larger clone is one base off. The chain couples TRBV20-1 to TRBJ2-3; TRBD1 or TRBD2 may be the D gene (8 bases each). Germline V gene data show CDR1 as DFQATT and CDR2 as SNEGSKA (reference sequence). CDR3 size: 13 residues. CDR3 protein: CSAERGTGDTRYF. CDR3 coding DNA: TGCAGTGCCGAGCGGGGGACAGGAGATACGCGGTATTTT.

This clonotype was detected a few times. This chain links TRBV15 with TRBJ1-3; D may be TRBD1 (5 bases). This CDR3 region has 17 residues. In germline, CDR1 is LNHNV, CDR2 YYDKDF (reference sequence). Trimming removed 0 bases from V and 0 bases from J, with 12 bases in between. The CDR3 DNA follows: TGTGCCACCAGCAGAGATAGGGGCTCCCGCTCTGGAAACACCATATATTTT. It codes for CATSRDRGSRSGNTIYF.

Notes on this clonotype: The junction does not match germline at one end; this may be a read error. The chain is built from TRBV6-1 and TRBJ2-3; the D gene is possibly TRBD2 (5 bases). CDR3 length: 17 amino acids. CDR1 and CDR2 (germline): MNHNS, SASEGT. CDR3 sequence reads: CAISGIDYSLRTDTQYF. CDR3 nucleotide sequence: TGTGCCATCAGTGGGATAGACTACTCCCTGAGGACAGATACGCAGTATTTT.

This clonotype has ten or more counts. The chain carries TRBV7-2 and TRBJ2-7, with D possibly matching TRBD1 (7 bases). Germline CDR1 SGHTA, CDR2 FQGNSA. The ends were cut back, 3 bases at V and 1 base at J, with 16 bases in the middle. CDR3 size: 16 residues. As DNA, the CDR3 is TGTGCCAGCAGCTTTAATAGACAGGGAGGATCCTACGAGCAGTACTTC. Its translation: CASSFNRQGGSYEQYF.

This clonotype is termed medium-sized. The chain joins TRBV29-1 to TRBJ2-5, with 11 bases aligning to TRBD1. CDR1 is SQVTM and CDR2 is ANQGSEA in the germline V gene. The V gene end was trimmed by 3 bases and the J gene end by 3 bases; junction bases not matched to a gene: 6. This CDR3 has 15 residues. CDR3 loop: CSVDGPGQGEETQYF. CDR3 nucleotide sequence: TGCAGCGTTGACGGACCGGGACAGGGGGAAGAGACCCAGTACTTC.

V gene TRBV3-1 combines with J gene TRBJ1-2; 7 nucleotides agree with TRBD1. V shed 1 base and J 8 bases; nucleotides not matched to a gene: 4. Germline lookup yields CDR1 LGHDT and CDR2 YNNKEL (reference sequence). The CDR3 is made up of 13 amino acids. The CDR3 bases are TGTGCCAGCAGCCAAGTAGGGGGCTGGGGCTACACCTTC. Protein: CASSQVGGWGYTF.

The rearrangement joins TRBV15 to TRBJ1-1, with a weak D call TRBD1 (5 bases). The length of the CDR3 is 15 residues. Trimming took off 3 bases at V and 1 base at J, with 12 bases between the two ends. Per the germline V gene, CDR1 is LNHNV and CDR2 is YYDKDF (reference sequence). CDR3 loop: CATSSRGRPNTEAFF. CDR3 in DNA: TGTGCCACCAGCAGCCGGGGCAGACCGAACACTGAAGCTTTCTTT.

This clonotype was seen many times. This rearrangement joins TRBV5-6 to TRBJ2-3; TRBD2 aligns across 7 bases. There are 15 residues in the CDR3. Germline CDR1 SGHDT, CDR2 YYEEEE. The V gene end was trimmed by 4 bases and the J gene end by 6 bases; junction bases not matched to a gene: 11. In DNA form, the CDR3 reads TGTGCCAGCAGCGGCGGACTAGGGGTGGCGGATACGCAGTATTTT. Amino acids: CASSGGLGVADTQYF.

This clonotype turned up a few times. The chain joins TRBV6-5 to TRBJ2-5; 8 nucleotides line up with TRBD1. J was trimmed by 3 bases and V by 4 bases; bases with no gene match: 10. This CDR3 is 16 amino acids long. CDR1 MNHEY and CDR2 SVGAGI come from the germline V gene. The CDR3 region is CASSSLGRQGKETQYF. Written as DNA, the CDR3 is TGTGCCAGCAGTTCCCTAGGGCGACAGGGGAAAGAGACCCAGTACTTC.

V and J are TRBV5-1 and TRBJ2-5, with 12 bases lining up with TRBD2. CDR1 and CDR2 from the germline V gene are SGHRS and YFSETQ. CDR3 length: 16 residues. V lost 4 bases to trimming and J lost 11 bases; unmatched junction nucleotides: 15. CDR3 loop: CASSASPSGGANEQYF. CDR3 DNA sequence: TGCGCCAGCAGCGCCAGTCCTAGCGGGGGGGCCAATGAGCAGTACTTC.